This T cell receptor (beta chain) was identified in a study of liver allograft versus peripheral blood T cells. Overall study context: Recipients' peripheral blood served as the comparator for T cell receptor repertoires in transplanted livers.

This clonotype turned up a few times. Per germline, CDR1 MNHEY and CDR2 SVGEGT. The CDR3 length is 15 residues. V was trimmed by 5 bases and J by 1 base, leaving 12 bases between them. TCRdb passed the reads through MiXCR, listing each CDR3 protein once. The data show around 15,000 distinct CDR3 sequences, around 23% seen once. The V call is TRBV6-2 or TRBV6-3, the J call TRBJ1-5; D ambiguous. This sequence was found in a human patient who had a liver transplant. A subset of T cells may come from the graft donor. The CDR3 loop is CASSNHRSSNQPQHF. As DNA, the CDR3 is TGTGCCAGCAGTAATCACAGATCCAGCAATCAGCCCCAGCATTTT.